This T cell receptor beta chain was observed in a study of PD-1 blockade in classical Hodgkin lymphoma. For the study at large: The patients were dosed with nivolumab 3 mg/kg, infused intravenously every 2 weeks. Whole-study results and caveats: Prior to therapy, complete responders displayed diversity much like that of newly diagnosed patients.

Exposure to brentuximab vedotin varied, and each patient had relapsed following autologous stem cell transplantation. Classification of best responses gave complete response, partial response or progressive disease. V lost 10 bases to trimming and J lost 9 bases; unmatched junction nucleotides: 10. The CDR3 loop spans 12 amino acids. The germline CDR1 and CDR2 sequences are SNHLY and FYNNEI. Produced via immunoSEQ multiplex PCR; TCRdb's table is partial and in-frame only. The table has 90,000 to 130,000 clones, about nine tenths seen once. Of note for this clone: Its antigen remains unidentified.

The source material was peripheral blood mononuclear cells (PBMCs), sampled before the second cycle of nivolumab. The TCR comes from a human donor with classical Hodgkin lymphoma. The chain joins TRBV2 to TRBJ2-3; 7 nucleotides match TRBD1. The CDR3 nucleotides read TGTGCCATGCGAGTGACAGGGATGACGCAGTATTTT. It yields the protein CAMRVTGMTQYF.